This record concerns one TCR beta chain sequence. What it recognizes is unknown. Time point specified: after dendritic cell vaccination, including at tumor progression/relapse. The record originates from a study of glioma-infiltrating T cells after dendritic cell vaccination. At the level of the study: Between about 2002 and 2013, patients got autologous tumor lysate-pulsed dendritic cell vaccines.

CDR3 length: 13 amino acids. V was pared by 3 bases and J by 6 bases, with 13 bases between. Germline CDR1 SGHRS, CDR2 YFSETQ. Study-level findings and limits: Estimated pretreatment TIL content predicted outcome after dendritic cell vaccination.

Profiled with immunoSEQ multiplex PCR; TCRdb holds only in-frame clones, not every one. The table lists 100,000 or so clones, 75% to 90% of them singletons. The sample consisted of blood, taken after dendritic cell vaccination. The clonotype comes from a human donor with glioblastoma. The genes are TRBV5-1 and TRBJ2-7; no clear D gene. The DNA of the CDR3 is TGCGCCAGCAGCTCCTACGAGGCCAGCGAGCAGTACTTC. This translates into CASSSYEASEQYF.